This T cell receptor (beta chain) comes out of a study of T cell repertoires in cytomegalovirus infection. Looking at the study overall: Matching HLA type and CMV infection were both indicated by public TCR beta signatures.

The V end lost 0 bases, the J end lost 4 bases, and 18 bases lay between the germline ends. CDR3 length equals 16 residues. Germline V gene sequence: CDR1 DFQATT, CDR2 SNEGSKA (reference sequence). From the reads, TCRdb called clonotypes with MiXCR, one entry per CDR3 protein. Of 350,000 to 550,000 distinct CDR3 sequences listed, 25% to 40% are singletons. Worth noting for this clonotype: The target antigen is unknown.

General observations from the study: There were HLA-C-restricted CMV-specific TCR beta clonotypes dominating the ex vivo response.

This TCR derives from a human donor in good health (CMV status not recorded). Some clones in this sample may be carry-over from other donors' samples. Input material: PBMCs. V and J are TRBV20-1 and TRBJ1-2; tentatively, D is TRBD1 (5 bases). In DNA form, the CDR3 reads TGCAGTGCTAGAGATTGGGGGGTCGGTGGGTTCTATGGCTACACCTTC. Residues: CSARDWGVGGFYGYTF.